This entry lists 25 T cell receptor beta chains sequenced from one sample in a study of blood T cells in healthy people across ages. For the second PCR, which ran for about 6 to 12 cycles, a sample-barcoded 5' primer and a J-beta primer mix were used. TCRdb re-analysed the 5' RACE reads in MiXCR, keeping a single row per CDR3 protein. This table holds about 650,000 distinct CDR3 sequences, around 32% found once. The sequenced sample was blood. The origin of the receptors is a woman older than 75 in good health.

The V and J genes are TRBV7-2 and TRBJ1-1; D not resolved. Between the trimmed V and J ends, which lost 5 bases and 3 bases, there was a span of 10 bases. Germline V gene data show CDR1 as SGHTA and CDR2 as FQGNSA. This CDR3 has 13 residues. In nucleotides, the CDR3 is TGTGCCAGCAGCCCTGGCGGACACACTGAAGCTTTCTTT. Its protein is CASSPGGHTEAFF.

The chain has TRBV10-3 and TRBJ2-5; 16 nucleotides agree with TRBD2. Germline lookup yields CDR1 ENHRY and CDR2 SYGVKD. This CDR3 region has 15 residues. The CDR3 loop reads CVSGTSGGVQGTQYF. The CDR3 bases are TGTGTCAGCGGGACTAGCGGGGGGGTACAGGGGACCCAGTACTTC.

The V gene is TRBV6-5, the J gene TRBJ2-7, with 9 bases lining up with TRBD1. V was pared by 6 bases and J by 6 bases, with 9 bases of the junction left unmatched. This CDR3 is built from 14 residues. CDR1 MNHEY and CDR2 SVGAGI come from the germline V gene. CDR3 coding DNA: TGTGCCAGCAGGCCACAGGGGGCGAAAGGCGAGCAGTACTTC. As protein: CASRPQGAKGEQYF.

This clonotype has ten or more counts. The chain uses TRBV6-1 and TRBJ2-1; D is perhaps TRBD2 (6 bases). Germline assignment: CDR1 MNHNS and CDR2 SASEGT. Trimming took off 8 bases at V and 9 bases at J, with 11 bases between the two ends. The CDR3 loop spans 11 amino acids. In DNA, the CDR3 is TGTGCCAGCGTGGAGGGTCCTGAGCAGTTCTTC. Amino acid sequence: CASVEGPEQFF.

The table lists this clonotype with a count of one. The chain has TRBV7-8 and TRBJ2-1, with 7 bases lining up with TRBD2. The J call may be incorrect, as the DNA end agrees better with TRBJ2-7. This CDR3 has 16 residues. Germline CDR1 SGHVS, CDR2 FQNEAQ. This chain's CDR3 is CASSSLAEPSYNEQYF. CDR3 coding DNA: TGTGCCAGCAGTTCGCTAGCGGAACCTTCCTACAATGAGCAGTACTTC.

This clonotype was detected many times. The CDR3 DNA is TGTGCCACCAGTGATGGACGGCTGGAGACCCAGTACTTC. This codes for CATSDGRLETQYF. The genes are TRBV24-1 and TRBJ2-5; D is undetermined. CDR3 length equals 13 residues. Trimming pared 3 bases from V and 5 bases from J, leaving 9 bases between. CDR1 and CDR2 from the germline V gene are KGHDR and SFDVKD.

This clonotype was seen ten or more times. Here the CDR3 DNA reads TGCAGTGCTAGAGATTACCGTAAAGAGACCCAGTACTTC. The encoded protein is CSARDYRKETQYF. The chain carries TRBV20-1 and TRBJ2-5; D remains ambiguous. There are 13 residues in the CDR3. V was clipped by 0 bases and J by 3 bases, with 8 bases between them. Looked up from germline, CDR1 is DFQATT and CDR2 is SNEGSKA (reference sequence).

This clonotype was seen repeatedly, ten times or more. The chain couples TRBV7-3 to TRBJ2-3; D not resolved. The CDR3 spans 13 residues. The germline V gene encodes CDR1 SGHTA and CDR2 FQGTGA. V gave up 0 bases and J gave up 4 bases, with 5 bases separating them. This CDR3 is CASSLTGSDTQYF. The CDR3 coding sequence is TGTGCCAGCAGCTTAACAGGGTCAGATACGCAGTATTTT.

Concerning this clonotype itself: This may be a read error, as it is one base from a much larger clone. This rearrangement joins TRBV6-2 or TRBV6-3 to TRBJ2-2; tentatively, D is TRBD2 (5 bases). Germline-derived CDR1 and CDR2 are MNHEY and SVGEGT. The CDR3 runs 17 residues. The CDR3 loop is CASGYSLAVVYTGELFF. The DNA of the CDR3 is TGTGCCAGCGGTTACAGCCTAGCTGTTGTCTACACCGGGGAGCTGTTTTTT.

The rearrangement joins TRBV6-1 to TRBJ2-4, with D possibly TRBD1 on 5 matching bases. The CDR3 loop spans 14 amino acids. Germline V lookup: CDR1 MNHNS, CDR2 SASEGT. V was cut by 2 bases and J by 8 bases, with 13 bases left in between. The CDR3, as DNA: TGTGCCAGCAGTGAACCGGACACTGTGGACATTCAGTACTTC. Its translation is CASSEPDTVDIQYF.

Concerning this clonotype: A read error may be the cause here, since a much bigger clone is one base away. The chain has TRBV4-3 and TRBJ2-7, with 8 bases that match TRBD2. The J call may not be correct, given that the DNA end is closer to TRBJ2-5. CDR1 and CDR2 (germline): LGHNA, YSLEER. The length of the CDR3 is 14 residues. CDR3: CANSQERGRVTQYF. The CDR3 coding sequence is TGCGCCAACAGCCAAGAGCGGGGGAGGGTGACCCAGTACTTC.

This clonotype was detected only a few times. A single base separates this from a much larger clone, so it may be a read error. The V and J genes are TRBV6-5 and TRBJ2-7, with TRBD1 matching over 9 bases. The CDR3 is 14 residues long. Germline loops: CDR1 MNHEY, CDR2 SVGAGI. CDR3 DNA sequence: TGTGCCGGCAGCGCCTACAGGGGGCCCTACGAGCAGTACTTC. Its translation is CAGSAYRGPYEQYF.

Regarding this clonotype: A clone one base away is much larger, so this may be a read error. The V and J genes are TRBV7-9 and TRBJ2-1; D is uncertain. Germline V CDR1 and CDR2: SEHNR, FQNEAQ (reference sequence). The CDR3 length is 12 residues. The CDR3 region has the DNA TGTGCCAACAGCTTAGACCCTAATAAGCAGTTCTTC. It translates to CANSLDPNKQFF.

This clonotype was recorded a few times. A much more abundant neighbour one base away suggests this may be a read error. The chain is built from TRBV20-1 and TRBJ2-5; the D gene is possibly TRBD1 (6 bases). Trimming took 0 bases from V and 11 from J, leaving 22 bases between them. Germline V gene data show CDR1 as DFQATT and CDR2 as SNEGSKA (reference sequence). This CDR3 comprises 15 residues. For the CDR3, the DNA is TGCAGTGCTAGAGACTGGACAGATTCAACCAATGAGCAGTACTTC. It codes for CSARDWTDSTNEQYF.

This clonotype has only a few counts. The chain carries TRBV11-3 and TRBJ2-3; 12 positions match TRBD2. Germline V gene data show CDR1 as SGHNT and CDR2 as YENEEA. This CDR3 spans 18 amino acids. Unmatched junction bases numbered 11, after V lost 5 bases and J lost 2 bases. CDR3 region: CASSGRTSGVLNTDTQYF. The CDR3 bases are TGTGCCAGCAGCGGAAGGACTAGCGGGGTGCTTAACACAGATACGCAGTATTTT.

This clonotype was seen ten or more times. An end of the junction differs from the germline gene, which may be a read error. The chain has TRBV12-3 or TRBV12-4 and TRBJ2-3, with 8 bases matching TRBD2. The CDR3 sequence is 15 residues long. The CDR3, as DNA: TGTGCCAGCAGCTTAGGACGGGGGGGCGCAGATACGCAGTATTTT. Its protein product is CASSLGRGGADTQYF.

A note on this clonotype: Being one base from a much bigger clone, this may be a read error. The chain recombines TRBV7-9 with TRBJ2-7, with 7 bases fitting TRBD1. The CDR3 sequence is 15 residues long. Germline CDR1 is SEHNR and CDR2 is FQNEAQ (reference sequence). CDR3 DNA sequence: TGTGCCAGCAGCGGTAGCCGGGACAGTTCCTGCGAGCAGTACTTC. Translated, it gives CASSGSRDSSCEQYF.

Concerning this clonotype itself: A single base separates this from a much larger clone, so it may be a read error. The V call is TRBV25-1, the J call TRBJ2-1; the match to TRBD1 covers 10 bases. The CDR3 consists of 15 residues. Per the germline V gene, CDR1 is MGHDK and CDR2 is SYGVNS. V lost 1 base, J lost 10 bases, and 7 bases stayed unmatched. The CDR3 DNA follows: TGTGCCAGCAGTGAATCGGTCGACAGGGGGCCCGAGCAGTTCTTC. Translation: CASSESVDRGPEQFF.

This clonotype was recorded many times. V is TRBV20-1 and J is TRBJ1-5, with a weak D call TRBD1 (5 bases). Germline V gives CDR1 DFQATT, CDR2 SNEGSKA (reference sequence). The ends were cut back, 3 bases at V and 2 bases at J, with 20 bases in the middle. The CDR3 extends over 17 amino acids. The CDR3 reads CSARDRLGLWGNQPQHF. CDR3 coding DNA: TGCAGTGCTAGGGACCGTCTGGGGCTTTGGGGCAATCAGCCCCAGCATTTT.

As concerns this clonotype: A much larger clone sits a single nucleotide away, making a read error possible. CDR3 in amino acids: CASSYGLAAGELFF. The CDR3 DNA follows: TGTGCCAGCAGTTACGGACTAGCCGCCGGGGAGCTGTTTTTT. The rearrangement uses TRBV6-2 or TRBV6-3 and TRBJ2-2; 8 positions agree with TRBD2. Germline values: CDR1 MNHEY, CDR2 SVGEGT. The CDR3 contains 14 residues. Trimming removed 2 bases from V and 6 bases from J; junction bases left unmatched: 2.

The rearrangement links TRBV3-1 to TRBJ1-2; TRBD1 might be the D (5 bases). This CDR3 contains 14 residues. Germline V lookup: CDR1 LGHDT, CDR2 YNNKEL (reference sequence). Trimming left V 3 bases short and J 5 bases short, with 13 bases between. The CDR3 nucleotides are TGTGCCAGCAGCCACAGCGGGTCAGGGTATGGCTACACCTTC. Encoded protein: CASSHSGSGYGYTF.

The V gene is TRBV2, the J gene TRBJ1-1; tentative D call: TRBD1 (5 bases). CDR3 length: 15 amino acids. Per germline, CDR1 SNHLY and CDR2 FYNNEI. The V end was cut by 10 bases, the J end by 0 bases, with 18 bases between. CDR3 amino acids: CAMMGGSTMNTEAFF. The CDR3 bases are TGTGCCATGATGGGGGGATCGACCATGAACACTGAAGCTTTCTTT.

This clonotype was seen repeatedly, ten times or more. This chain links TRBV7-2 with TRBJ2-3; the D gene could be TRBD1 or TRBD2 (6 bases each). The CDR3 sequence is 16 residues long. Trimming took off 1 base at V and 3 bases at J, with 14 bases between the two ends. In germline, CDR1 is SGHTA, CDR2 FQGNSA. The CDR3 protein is CASSLVSGGRTDTQYF. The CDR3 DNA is TGTGCCAGCAGCTTAGTTAGTGGGGGGCGGACAGATACGCAGTATTTT.

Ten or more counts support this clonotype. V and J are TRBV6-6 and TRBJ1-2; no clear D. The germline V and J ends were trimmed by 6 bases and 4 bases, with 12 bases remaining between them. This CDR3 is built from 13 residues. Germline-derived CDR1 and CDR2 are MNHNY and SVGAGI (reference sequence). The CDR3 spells CASSSRTAYGYTF. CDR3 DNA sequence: TGTGCCAGCAGCAGTCGGACGGCCTATGGCTACACCTTC.

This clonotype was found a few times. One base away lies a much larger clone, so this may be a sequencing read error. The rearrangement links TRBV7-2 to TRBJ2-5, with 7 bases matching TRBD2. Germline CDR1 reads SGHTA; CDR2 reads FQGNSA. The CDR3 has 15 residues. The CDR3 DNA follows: TGTGCCAGCAGCTTAATGGGGGGGGTCCAAGAGGCCCAGTACTTC. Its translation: CASSLMGGVQEAQYF.